These 27 T cell receptor beta chains were all obtained from the same sample, sequenced in a study of T cell responses to AZD1222 COVID-19 vaccine (dated by TCRdb to the early 2020s). Library prep was done by the immunoSEQ multiplex PCR assay. TCRdb took this table from immuneACCESS and kept in-frame rearrangements with V and J called. Such tables lack part of the clones; where checked against another copy, unresolved V genes explain under half of the gap, and the rest is unexplained. Present in this sample are approximately 100,000 clones, roughly nine tenths of which were seen just once. The top ten constitute less than 2.5% of the sample. This sample's time point label indicates: about 28 days (+/-7) after the second vaccine dose. The specimen comprised peripheral blood, sampled 28 days after the second AZD1222 dose. The receptors were sampled from an adult who received the AZD1222 COVID-19 vaccine.

The CDR3 DNA reads as TGTGCCAGCAGCAAAGAGAAGGGACTAGCCTCATTCAATACGCAGTATTTT. It codes for CASSKEKGLASFNTQYF. The chain combines TRBV21-1 with TRBJ2-3; TRBD2, the D gene given by the table, was not confirmed from the DNA. TRBV21-1 is an annotated pseudogene. CDR3 length: 17 residues.

The CDR3 reads CASSKASSSLTEAFF. In nucleotides, the CDR3 is TGTGCCAGTAGTAAAGCCTCGTCCAGCCTCACTGAAGCTTTCTTT. The chain carries TRBV19 and TRBJ1-1; no reliable D call. The germline V gene encodes CDR1 LNHDA and CDR2 SQIVND (reference sequence). The CDR3 runs to 15 residues. Trimming took off 4 bases at V and 4 bases at J, with 16 bases between the two ends. The whole variable domain, remainder taken from reference TRBV19 and TRBJ1-1, is DGGITQSPKYLFRKEGQNVTLSCEQNLNHDAMYWYRQDPGQGLRLIYYSQIVNDFQKGDIAEGYSVSREKKESFPLTVTSAQKNPTAFYLCASSKASSSLTEAFFGQGTRLTVV.

The rearrangement links TRBV19 to TRBJ1-3; D ambiguous. V lost 4 bases to trimming and J lost 3 bases, with 16 bases between them. CDR1 LNHDA and CDR2 SQIVND come from the germline V gene (reference sequence). The CDR3 sequence is 16 residues long. CDR3 DNA: TGTGCCAGTAGTACCCGGTCCAGGCTAAGTGGAAACACCATATATTTT. This codes for CASSTRSRLSGNTIYF.

V is TRBV18 and J is TRBJ1-2, with a tentative D call TRBD1 (5 bases). V lost 2 bases and J 1 base, leaving 14 bases between the germline ends. Germline V lookup: CDR1 KGHSH, CDR2 LQKENI. There are 16 residues in the CDR3. The CDR3 loop reads CASSPETAALNYGYTF. The CDR3 DNA is TGTGCCAGCTCACCAGAGACAGCCGCCCTTAACTATGGCTACACCTTC.

This clone showed up just once. The V and J genes are TRBV6-5 and TRBJ1-1; 9 nucleotides agree with TRBD1. CDR3 length: 14 residues. V lost 5 bases to trimming and J lost 7 bases; unmatched junction nucleotides: 8. The V gene's germline CDR1 is MNHEY and CDR2 SVGAGI. CDR3 sequence reads: CASSLYRGRDEAFF. For the CDR3, the DNA is TGTGCCAGCAGTCTCTACAGGGGGCGGGATGAAGCTTTCTTT.

This clone has only one observation. This chain links TRBV28 with TRBJ1-1, with a weak D call TRBD1 (6 bases). Germline V gene lookup returns CDR1 MDHEN and CDR2 SYDVKM. This CDR3 has 13 amino acids. Trimming took off 6 bases at V and 5 bases at J, with 13 bases between the two ends. The CDR3 coding sequence is TGTGCCAGCAGAAAAACAGGGTTGACTGAAGCTTTCTTT. This gives the protein CASRKTGLTEAFF.

The rearrangement uses TRBV27 and TRBJ2-7; TRBD2 matches at 11 bases. The germline V gene encodes CDR1 MNHEY and CDR2 SMNVEV (reference sequence). Germline trimming cut 5 bases from V and 2 bases from J; bases unmatched to any gene: 5. This CDR3 spans 15 amino acids. The CDR3 nucleotides read TGTGCCAGCAGTCCCGGGACTAGCGGTACCTACGAGCAGTACTTC. It specifies CASSPGTSGTYEQYF.

This chain uses TRBV14 with TRBJ1-2; D unresolved. V was trimmed by 3 bases and J by 7 bases, leaving 12 bases between them. CDR1 is SGHDN and CDR2 is FVKESK in the germline V gene. The CDR3 sequence is 13 residues long. The CDR3 protein is CASSHQLQSGYTF. The CDR3 coding sequence is TGTGCCAGCAGCCACCAGTTACAGTCTGGCTACACCTTC. Complete variable domain (other parts from reference TRBV14 and TRBJ1-2): EAGVTQFPSHSVIEKGQTVTLRCDPISGHDNLYWYRRVMGKEIKFLLHFVKESKQDESGMPNNRFLAERTGGTYSTLKVQPAELEDSGVYFCASSHQLQSGYTFGSGTRLTVV.

The chain employs TRBV7-9 and TRBJ1-2; 8 bases match TRBD1. The V and J ends lost 5 bases and 6 bases, in that order; junction bases with no gene match: 14. This CDR3 contains 16 residues. Germline V lookup: CDR1 SEHNR, CDR2 FQNEAQ (reference sequence). This CDR3 is CASSLRSPGGVDGYTF. CDR3 bases: TGTGCCAGCAGCCTAAGGAGCCCAGGGGGCGTCGATGGCTACACCTTC. Looking up the rest from reference TRBV7-9 and TRBJ1-2 gives the full variable domain: DTGVSQNPRHKITKRGQNVTFRCDPISEHNRLYWYRQTLGQGPEFLTYFQNEAQLEKSRLLSDRFSAERPKGSFSTLEIQRTEQGDSAMYLCASSLRSPGGVDGYTFGSGTRLTVV.

This chain links TRBV30 with TRBJ2-7; D is undetermined. The CDR3 is 11 residues long. Germline-derived CDR1 and CDR2 are GTSNPN and SVGIG (reference sequence). Trimming cost V 5 bases and J 2 bases, with 7 bases left between them. The CDR3 loop reads CAWGVTYEQYF. DNA of the CDR3: TGTGCCTGGGGGGTAACCTACGAGCAGTACTTC. The variable domain in full, completed from reference TRBV30 and TRBJ2-7, reads SQTIHQWPATLVQPVGSPLSLECTVEGTSNPNLYWYRQAAGRGLQLLFYSVGIGQISSEVPQNLSASRPQDRQFILSSKKLLLSDSGFYLCAWGVTYEQYFGPGTRLTVT.

This chain uses TRBV6-5 with TRBJ1-1, with TRBD1 matching 7 bases. The CDR3 length is 14 residues. The junction had 12 bases not matched to a gene; V was cut back by 6 bases and J by 8 bases. Germline V CDR1 and CDR2: MNHEY, SVGAGI. The CDR3 nucleotides are TGTGCCAGCAGCCCAGGGACAGAGCATTTCGAAGCTTTCTTT. Its protein is CASSPGTEHFEAFF.

The table lists this clone with a few counts. The genes are TRBV11-2 and TRBJ2-3, with D perhaps TRBD1 or TRBD2 (5 bases each). Trimming removed 5 bases from V and 2 bases from J, with 14 bases in between. CDR1 is SGHAT and CDR2 is FQNNGV in the germline V gene. The CDR3 runs 15 residues. The CDR3: CASSPGRKNTDTQYF. In DNA, the CDR3 is TGTGCCAGCAGCCCGGGACGTAAGAACACAGATACGCAGTATTTT.

This sequence joins TRBV28 and TRBJ1-2, with D possibly TRBD1 on 5 matching bases. The germline gives CDR1 MDHEN, CDR2 SYDVKM. Trimming cost V 2 bases and J 3 bases, with 10 bases left between them. This CDR3 contains 14 residues. CDR3 bases: TGTGCCAGCAGTTTAGGGGCCTCAGACTATGGCTACACCTTC. Its protein product is CASSLGASDYGYTF.

The chain is built from TRBV10-3 and TRBJ2-3, with 9 bases fitting TRBD2. V gave up 3 bases and J gave up 2 bases; unmatched junction bases: 9. Germline V gene sequence: CDR1 ENHRY, CDR2 SYGVKD. The CDR3 is 17 residues long. The DNA for the CDR3 is TGTGCCATCAGTGACTCGACTAGCGGTCACAACACAGATACGCAGTATTTT. This gives the protein CAISDSTSGHNTDTQYF.

The V and J genes are TRBV24-1 and TRBJ2-5; D ambiguous. From germline, CDR1 is KGHDR and CDR2 SFDVKD. V shed 2 bases and J shed 0 bases, with 6 bases lying between them. The CDR3 runs to 14 residues. The DNA of the CDR3 is TGTGCCACCAGTGATTCAGCGTACCAAGAGACCCAGTACTTC. It is translated as CATSDSAYQETQYF.

In this sample, this clone turned up once. The rearrangement joins TRBV11-2 to TRBJ1-4, with 8 bases fitting TRBD1. Germline loops: CDR1 SGHAT, CDR2 FQNNGV. The CDR3 runs to 15 residues. The J segment lost 8 bases and the V segment lost 1 base, leaving 6 bases of the junction unmatched. DNA of the CDR3: TGTGCCAGCAGCTTAGGGACAGGGATTGAGGAAAAACTGTTTTTT. It specifies CASSLGTGIEEKLFF.

This chain uses TRBV11-2 with TRBJ2-7, with D possibly being TRBD1 (5 bases). This CDR3 comprises 18 residues. CDR1 SGHAT and CDR2 FQNNGV come from the germline V gene. With 5 bases removed from V and 2 bases from J, the gap between germline ends came to 25 bases. CDR3 DNA: TGTGCCAGCAGCCCCATCTCGCGGCCGCAGGGAACCACCTACGAGCAGTACTTC. This gives the protein CASSPISRPQGTTYEQYF.

The V gene is TRBV27, the J gene TRBJ2-3; D possibly uses TRBD1 or TRBD2 (7 bases each). Trimming removed 7 bases at V and 2 bases at J, with 16 bases between. The germline CDR1 and CDR2 sequences are MNHEY and SMNVEV (reference sequence). The CDR3 length is 15 residues. The DNA of the CDR3 is TGTGCCAGCAAAAGCGGGACAGTTCTCACAGATACGCAGTATTTT. Amino acid sequence: CASKSGTVLTDTQYF.

The chain recombines TRBV6-5 with TRBJ1-1; the match to TRBD1 covers 10 bases. There are 14 residues in the CDR3. Germline loops: CDR1 MNHEY, CDR2 SVGAGI. V gave up 5 bases and J gave up 7 bases; unmatched junction bases: 7. CDR3 DNA sequence: TGTGCCAGCAGTCGGACAGGGGGAAGAAGTGAAGCTTTCTTT. Encoded protein: CASSRTGGRSEAFF.

This clone was counted only a few times. V usage is TRBV12-5 and J usage is TRBJ1-1; the D gene is possibly TRBD1 (5 bases). Per the germline V gene, CDR1 is LGHNT and CDR2 is FRNRAP. The CDR3 covers 12 residues. Trimming shortened V by 3 bases and J by 10 bases, and 12 bases separated the two germline ends. CDR3 region: CASGFGGESAFF. Here the CDR3 DNA reads TGTGCTAGTGGTTTCGGGGGGGAGTCAGCTTTCTTT. The whole variable domain, remainder taken from reference TRBV12-5 and TRBJ1-1, is DARVTQTPRHKVTEMGQEVTMRCQPILGHNTVFWYRQTMMQGLELLAYFRNRAPLDDSGMPKDRFSAEMPDATLATLKIQPSEPRDSAVYFCASGFGGESAFFGQGTRLTVV.

This clone was picked up a small number of times. The chain employs TRBV29-1 and TRBJ2-5, with 8 bases lining up with TRBD1. Germline V CDR1 and CDR2: SQVTM, ANQGSEA. CDR3 size: 14 residues. Germline trimming cut 6 bases from V and 2 bases from J; bases unmatched to any gene: 8. The CDR3 region has the DNA TGCAGCGTAGCAGGGGGCGCGGGGCAAGAGACCCAGTACTTC. It codes for CSVAGGAGQETQYF.

The chain couples TRBV4-3 to TRBJ1-1; a weak D match, TRBD1 (5 bases). This CDR3 is built from 14 residues. Germline V gene lookup returns CDR1 LGHNA and CDR2 YSLEER. V was cut by 1 base and J by 3 bases, with 9 bases left in between. CDR3 DNA sequence: TGCGCCAGCAGCCAAGTACCAGGGTACACTGAAGCTTTCTTT. Protein: CASSQVPGYTEAFF.

The J gene is TRBJ2-1, the V gene TRBV7-3, with 9 nucleotides matching TRBD2. Germline V CDR1 and CDR2: SGHTA, FQGTGA. CDR3 length equals 14 residues. V trimming: 8 bases; J trimming: 9 bases; junction bases outside the gene matches: 11. The CDR3 bases are TGTGCCAGCGCCCCGGGACTAGCTTCGGCTGAGCAGTTCTTC. It yields the protein CASAPGLASAEQFF.

The chain has TRBV7-9 and TRBJ2-1; unclear D gene. V lost 0 bases and J lost 6, with 9 bases in between. Germline CDR1 and CDR2: SEHNR and FQNEAQ (reference sequence). The CDR3 extends over 14 amino acids. The CDR3 sequence is CASSLAAGRNEQFF. Here the CDR3 DNA reads TGTGCCAGCAGCTTAGCAGCAGGACGCAATGAGCAGTTCTTC.

The rearrangement uses TRBV28 and TRBJ2-3; 13 bases fit TRBD2. With 5 bases clipped from V and 4 bases from J, the junction kept 3 bases outside the gene matches. CDR3 size: 15 residues. Germline V lookup: CDR1 MDHEN, CDR2 SYDVKM. The CDR3 coding sequence is TGTGCCAGCAGTGGACTAGCGGGAGCGTCAGATACGCAGTATTTT. Its translation: CASSGLAGASDTQYF.

The chain links TRBV28 to TRBJ2-1; 8 bases fit TRBD2. Germline values: CDR1 MDHEN, CDR2 SYDVKM. This CDR3 has 15 residues. J lost 3 bases, V lost 2 bases, and 3 bases had no gene match. The CDR3 protein is CASSLAGGHYNEQFF. CDR3 sequence (DNA): TGTGCCAGCAGTTTAGCGGGAGGCCACTACAATGAGCAGTTCTTC.

The V call is TRBV24-1, the J call TRBJ2-2; D possibly uses TRBD1 or TRBD2 (7 bases each). The CDR3 loop spans 14 amino acids. V was pared by 7 bases and J by 4 bases, with 12 bases between. CDR1 and CDR2 (germline): KGHDR, SFDVKD. The CDR3 region has the DNA TGTGCCACCAGGACAGGGAGGGGCACCGGGGAGCTGTTTTTT. Translated, it gives CATRTGRGTGELFF.